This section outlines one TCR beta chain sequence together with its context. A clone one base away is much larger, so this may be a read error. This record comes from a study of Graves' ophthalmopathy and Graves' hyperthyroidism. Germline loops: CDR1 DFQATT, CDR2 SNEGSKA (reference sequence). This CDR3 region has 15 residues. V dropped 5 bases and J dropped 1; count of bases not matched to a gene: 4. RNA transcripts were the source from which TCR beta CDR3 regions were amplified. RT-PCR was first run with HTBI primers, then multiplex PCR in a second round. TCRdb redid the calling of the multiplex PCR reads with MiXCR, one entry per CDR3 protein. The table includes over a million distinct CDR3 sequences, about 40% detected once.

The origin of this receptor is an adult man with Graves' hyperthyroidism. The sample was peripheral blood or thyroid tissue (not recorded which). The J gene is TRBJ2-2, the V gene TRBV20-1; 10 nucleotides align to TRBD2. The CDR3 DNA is TGCAGTGCTTCGGGACTAGCGAGGAACACCGGGGAGCTGTTTTTT. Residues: CSASGLARNTGELFF.